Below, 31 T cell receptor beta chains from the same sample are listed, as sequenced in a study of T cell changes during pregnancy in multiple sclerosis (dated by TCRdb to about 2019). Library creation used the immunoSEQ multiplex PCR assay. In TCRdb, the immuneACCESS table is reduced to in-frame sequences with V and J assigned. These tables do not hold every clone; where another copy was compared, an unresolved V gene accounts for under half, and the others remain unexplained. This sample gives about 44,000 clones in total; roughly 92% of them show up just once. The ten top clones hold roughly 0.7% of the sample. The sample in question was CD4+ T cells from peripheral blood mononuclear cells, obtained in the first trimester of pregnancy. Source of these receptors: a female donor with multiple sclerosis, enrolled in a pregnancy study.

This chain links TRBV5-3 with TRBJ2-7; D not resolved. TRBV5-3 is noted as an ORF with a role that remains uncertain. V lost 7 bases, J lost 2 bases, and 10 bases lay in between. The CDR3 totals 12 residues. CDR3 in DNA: TGTGCCAGAGAGCCAGGTACCTACGAGCAGTACTTC. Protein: CAREPGTYEQYF.

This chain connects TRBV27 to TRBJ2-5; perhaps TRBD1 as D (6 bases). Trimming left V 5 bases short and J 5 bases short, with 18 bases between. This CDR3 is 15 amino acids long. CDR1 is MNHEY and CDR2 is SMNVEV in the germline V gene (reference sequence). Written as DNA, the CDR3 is TGTGCCAGCAGTCCCCATCGCCTGAGGGGGGAGACCCAGTACTTC. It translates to CASSPHRLRGETQYF.

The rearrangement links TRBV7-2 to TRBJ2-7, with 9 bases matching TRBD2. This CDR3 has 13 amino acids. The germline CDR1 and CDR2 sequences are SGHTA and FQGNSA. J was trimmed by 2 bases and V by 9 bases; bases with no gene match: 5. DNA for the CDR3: TGTGCCAGTCGGACTAGCGCAACCTACGAGCAGTACTTC. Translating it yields CASRTSATYEQYF.

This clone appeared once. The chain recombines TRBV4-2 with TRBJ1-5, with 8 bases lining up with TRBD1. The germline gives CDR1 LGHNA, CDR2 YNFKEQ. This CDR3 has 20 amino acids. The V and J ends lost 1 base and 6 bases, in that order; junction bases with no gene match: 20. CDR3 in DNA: TGTGCCAGCAGCCAAGTGCCGCAGTTGGATTACAGGGGGACGGGTCAGCCCCAGCATTTT. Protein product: CASSQVPQLDYRGTGQPQHF.

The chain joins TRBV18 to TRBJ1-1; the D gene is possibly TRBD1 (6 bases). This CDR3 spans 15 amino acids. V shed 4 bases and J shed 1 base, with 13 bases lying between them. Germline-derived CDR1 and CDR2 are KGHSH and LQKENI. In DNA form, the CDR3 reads TGTGCCAGCTCACAAGCCAGGACAGAGAACACTGAAGCTTTCTTT. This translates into CASSQARTENTEAFF. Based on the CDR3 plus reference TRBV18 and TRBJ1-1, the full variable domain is NAGVMQNPRHLVRRRGQEARLRCSPMKGHSHVYWYRQLPEEGLKFMVYLQKENIIDESGMPKERFSAEFPKEGPSILRIQQVVRGDSAAYFCASSQARTENTEAFFGQGTRLTVV.

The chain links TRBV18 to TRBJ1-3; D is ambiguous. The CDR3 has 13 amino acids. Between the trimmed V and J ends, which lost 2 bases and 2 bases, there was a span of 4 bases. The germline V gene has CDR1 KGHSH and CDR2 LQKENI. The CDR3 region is CASSPGPGNTIYF. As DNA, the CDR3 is TGTGCCAGCTCACCAGGGCCTGGAAACACCATATATTTT. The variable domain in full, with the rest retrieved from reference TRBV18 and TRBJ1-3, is NAGVMQNPRHLVRRRGQEARLRCSPMKGHSHVYWYRQLPEEGLKFMVYLQKENIIDESGMPKERFSAEFPKEGPSILRIQQVVRGDSAAYFCASSPGPGNTIYFGEGSWLTVV.

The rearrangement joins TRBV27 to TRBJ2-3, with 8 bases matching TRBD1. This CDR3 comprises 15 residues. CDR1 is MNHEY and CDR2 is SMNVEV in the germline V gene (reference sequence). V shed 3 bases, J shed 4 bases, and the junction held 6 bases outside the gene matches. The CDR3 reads CASSLRTGSADTQYF. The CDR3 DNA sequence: TGTGCCAGCAGTTTGCGGACAGGGAGCGCAGATACGCAGTATTTT.

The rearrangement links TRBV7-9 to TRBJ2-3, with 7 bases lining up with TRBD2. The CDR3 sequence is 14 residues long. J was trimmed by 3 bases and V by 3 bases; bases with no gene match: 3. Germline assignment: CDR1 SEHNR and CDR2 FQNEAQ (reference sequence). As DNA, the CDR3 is TGTGCCAGCAGCTTGCGGGAGCGTACAGATACGCAGTATTTT. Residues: CASSLRERTDTQYF.

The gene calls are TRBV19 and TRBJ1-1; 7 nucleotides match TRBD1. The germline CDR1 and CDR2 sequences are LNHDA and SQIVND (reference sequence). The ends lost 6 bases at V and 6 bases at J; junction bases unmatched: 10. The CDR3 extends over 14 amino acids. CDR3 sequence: CASRTGTTAAEAFF. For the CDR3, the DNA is TGTGCCAGTAGGACAGGGACAACAGCGGCTGAAGCTTTCTTT. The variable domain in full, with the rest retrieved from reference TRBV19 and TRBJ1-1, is DGGITQSPKYLFRKEGQNVTLSCEQNLNHDAMYWYRQDPGQGLRLIYYSQIVNDFQKGDIAEGYSVSREKKESFPLTVTSAQKNPTAFYLCASRTGTTAAEAFFGQGTRLTVV.

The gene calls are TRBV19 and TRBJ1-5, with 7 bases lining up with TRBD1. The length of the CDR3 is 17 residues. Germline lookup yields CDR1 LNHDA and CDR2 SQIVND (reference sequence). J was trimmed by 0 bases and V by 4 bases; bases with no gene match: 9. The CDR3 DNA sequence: TGTGCCAGTAGTACGACAGGGTCCGGGGTTAGCAATCAGCCCCAGCATTTT. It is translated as CASSTTGSGVSNQPQHF.

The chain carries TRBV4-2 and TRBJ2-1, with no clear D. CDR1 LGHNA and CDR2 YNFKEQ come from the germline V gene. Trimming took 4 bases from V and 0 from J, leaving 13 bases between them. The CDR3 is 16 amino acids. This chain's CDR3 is CASSRRTQSSYNEQFF. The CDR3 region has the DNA TGTGCCAGCAGCCGCCGTACTCAAAGCTCCTACAATGAGCAGTTCTTC.

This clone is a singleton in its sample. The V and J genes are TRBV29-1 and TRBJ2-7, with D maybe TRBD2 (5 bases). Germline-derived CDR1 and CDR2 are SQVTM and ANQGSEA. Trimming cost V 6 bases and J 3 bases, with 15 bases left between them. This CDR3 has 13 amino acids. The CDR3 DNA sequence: TGCAGCGTAACCACGGCGAGGGTCTACGAGCAGTACTTC. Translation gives CSVTTARVYEQYF.

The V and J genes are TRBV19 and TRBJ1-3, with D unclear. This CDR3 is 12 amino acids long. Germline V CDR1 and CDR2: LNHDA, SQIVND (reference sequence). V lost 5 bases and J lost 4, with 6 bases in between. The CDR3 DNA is TGTGCCAGTAGTCAACAAGGAAACACCATATATTTT. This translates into CASSQQGNTIYF.

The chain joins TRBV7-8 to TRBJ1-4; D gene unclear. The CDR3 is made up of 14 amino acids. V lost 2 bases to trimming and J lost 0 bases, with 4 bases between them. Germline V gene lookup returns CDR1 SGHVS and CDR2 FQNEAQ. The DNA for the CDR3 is TGTGCCAGCAGCTTACAGACAACTAATGAAAAACTGTTTTTT. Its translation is CASSLQTTNEKLFF.

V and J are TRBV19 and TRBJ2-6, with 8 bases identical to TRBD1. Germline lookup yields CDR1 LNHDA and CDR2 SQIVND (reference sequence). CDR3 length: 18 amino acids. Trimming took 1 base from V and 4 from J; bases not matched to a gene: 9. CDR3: CASSIADRGRIGANVLTF. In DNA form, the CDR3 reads TGTGCCAGTAGTATAGCCGACAGGGGCCGCATCGGGGCCAACGTCCTGACTTTC.

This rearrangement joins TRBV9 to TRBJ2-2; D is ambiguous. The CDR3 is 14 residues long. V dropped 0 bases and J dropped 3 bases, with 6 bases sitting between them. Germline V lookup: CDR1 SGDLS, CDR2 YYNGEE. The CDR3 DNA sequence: TGTGCCAGCAGCGTAGGGCGGTACACCGGGGAGCTGTTTTTT. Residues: CASSVGRYTGELFF.

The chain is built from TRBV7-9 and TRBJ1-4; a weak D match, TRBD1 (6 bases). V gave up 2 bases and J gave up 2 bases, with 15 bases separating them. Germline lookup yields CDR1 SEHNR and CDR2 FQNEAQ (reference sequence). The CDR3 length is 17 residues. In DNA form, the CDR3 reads TGTGCCAGCAGCTTACTGAAGACGGGACACACTAATGAAAAACTGTTTTTT. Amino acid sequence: CASSLLKTGHTNEKLFF.

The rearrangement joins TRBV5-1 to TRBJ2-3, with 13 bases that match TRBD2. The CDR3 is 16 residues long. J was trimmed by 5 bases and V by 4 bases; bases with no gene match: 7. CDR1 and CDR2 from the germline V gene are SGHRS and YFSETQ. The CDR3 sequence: CASSLARTSGGDTQYF. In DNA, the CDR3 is TGCGCCAGCAGCCTCGCCCGGACTAGCGGGGGAGATACGCAGTATTTT.

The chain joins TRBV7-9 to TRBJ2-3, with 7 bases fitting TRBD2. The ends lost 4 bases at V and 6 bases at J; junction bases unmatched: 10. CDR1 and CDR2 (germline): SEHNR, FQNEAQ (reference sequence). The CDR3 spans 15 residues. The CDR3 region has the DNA TGTGCCAGCAGCTCCGGGGGGAGCGAGATGGATACGCAGTATTTT. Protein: CASSSGGSEMDTQYF.

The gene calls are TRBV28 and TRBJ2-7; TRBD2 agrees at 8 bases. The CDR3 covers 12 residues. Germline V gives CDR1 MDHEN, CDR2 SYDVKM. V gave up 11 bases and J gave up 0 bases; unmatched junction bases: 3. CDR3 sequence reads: CASGGPSYEQYF. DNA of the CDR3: TGTGCCTCGGGAGGGCCCTCCTACGAGCAGTACTTC.

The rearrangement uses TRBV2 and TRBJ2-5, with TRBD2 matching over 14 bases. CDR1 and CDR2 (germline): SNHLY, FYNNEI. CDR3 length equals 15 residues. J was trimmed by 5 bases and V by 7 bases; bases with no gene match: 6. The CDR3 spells CASTGLAGVLETQYF. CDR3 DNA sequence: TGTGCCAGCACGGGACTAGCGGGAGTATTGGAGACCCAGTACTTC. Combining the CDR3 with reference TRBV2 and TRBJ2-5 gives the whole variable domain EPEVTQTPSHQVTQMGQEVILRCVPISNHLYFYWYRQILGQKVEFLVSFYNNEISEKSEIFDDQFSVERPDGSNFTLKIRSTKLEDSAMYFCASTGLAGVLETQYFGPGTRLLVL.

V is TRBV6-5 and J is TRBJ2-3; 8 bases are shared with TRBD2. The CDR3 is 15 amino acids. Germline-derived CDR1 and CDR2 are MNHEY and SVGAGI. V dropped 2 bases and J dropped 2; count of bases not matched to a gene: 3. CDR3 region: CASSYTGGPTDTQYF. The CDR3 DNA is TGTGCCAGCAGTTACACGGGAGGGCCCACAGATACGCAGTATTTT.

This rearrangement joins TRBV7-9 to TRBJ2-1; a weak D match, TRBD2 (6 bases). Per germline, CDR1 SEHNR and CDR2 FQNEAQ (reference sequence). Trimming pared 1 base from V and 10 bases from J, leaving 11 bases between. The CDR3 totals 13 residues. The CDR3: CASSLDVAAEQFF. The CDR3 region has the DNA TGTGCCAGCAGCTTAGATGTAGCGGCCGAGCAGTTCTTC.

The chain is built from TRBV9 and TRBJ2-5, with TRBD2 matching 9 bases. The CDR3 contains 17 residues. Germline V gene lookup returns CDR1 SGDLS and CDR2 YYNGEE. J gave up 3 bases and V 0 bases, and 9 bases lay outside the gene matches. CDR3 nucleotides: TGTGCCAGCAGCGTAGACCCAGCGGGAGGTCACAAAGAGACCCAGTACTTC. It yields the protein CASSVDPAGGHKETQYF.

The CDR3 DNA reads TGCAGTGCAAAGGACAGGGCTGGCTACACCTTC. This encodes CSAKDRAGYTF. The V and J genes are TRBV20-1 and TRBJ1-2, with 8 nucleotides matching TRBD1. Trimming took 6 bases from V and 7 from J; bases not matched to a gene: 4. This CDR3 is built from 11 residues. CDR1 DFQATT and CDR2 SNEGSKA come from the germline V gene (reference sequence).

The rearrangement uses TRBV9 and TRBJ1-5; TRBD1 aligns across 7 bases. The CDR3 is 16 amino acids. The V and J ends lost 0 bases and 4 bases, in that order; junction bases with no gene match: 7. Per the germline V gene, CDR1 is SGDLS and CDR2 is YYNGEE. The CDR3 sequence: CASSVVWDRSNQPQHF. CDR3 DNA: TGTGCCAGCAGCGTAGTATGGGACAGAAGTAATCAGCCCCAGCATTTT.

In DNA form, the CDR3 reads TGCGCCAGCAGTCAGGCAGCAACTAATGAAAAACTGTTTTTT. This codes for CASSQAATNEKLFF. The V gene is TRBV5-1, the J gene TRBJ1-4; D remains ambiguous. CDR1 is SGHRS, CDR2 YFSETQ, per germline. The V end lost 5 bases, the J end lost 0 bases, and 8 bases lay between the germline ends. This CDR3 is 14 amino acids long.

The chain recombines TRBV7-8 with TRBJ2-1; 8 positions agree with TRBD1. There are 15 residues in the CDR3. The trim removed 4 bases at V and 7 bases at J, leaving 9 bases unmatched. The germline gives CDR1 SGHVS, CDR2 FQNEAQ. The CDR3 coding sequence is TGTGCCAGCAGCTCGACAGGGGATGTGTTTAATGAGCAGTTCTTC. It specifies CASSSTGDVFNEQFF.

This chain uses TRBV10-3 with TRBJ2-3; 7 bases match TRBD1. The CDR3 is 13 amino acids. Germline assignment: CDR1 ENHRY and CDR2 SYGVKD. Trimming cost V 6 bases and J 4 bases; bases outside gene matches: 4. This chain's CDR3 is CAIRGQIPDTQYF. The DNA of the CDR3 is TGTGCCATCAGGGGACAGATCCCAGATACGCAGTATTTT.

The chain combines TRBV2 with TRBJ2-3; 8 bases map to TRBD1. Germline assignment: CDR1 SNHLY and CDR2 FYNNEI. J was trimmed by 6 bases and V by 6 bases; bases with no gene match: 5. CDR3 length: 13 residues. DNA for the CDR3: TGTGCCAGCAGAGACAGGGGCCAGGATACGCAGTATTTT. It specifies CASRDRGQDTQYF.

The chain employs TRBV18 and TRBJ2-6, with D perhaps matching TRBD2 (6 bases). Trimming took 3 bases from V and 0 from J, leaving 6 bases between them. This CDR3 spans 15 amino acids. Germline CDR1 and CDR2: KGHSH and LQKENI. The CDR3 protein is CASSPGLSGANVLTF. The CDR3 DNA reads TGTGCCAGCTCACCGGGACTCTCTGGGGCCAACGTCCTGACTTTC.